This TCR beta chain derives from a study of cytomegalovirus exposure and HLA in healthy donors. Findings of the study overall: Three chains tied to CMV proved CMV antigen-specific in vitro.

The donors were in the roughly 110-subject validation cohort, distinct from the approximately 670-subject first cohort. Trimming removed 2 bases from V and 0 bases from J; junction bases left unmatched: 1. Germline assignment: CDR1 SGHAT and CDR2 FQNNGV. The CDR3 spans 14 residues. The assay was immunoSEQ multiplex PCR, and TCRdb's table has in-frame clones only and misses some. The data show 73,000 or so clones, around 94% seen once. As to this clone: Antigen specificity is unknown.

Specimen: PBMCs. This chain links TRBV11-2 with TRBJ2-7, with 7 bases that match TRBD2. The TCR originated in a woman aged 18-35 years in good health and CMV-seropositive. CDR3 bases: TGTGCCAGCAGCTTATCGGGGGGCTCCTACGAGCAGTACTTC. Protein: CASSLSGGSYEQYF.